A selection of T cell receptor beta chains follows, all from one sample in a study of shared clonotypes between healthy human individuals. TCRdb keeps only in-frame clones here, not all; method: immunoSEQ multiplex PCR. The table shows some 2,400,000 clones, with nearly 97% occurring only once. Sequences were obtained from naive CD4+ T cells sorted from blood. The receptors shown here come from a man between 18 and 29 years old in good health. Both conserved end residues are part of each CDR3. D genes are given only for firm matches. Clone size is not always given. Where it is, it says once, few, many or a class for expanded clones.

v_call	clone_size	d_call	j_call	cdr3_nt	cdr3_aa
TRBV28	.	.	TRBJ1-3	TGTGCCAGCAGTTTAGGGGGCGAAAACACCATATATTTT	CASSLGGENTIYF
TRBV9	.	.	TRBJ2-2	TGTGCCAGCAGCGTAGTGGACCCCGGGGAGCTGTTTTTT	CASSVVDPGELFF
TRBV7-2	once	.	TRBJ1-1	TGTGCCAGCAGCTTTTTCCGGCGGATGAACACTGAAGCTTTCTTT	CASSFFRRMNTEAFF
TRBV7-2	.	.	TRBJ1-2	TGTGCCAGCAGCCACCCCACCCAGGGTGGGTATGGCTACACCTTC	CASSHPTQGGYGYTF
TRBV5-1	.	TRBD1	TRBJ2-5	TGCGCCAGCAGCTTAAACAGACAGGGCCCTCAAGAGACCCAGTACTTC	CASSLNRQGPQETQYF
TRBV5-4	.	TRBD1	TRBJ2-2	TGTGCCAGCAGCGTGGGACAGGAGGTCACCGGGGAGCTGTTTTTT	CASSVGQEVTGELFF
TRBV7-6	.	.	TRBJ2-7	TGTGCCAGCAGCGCCCCGGGGCAGGGGTCCTCCTACGAGCAGTACTTC	CASSAPGQGSSYEQYF
TRBV21-1	once	.	TRBJ2-5	TGTGCCAGCAGCATTAGCCGGGTCCAAGAGACCCAGTACTTC	CASSISRVQETQYF
TRBV7-8	.	.	TRBJ1-1	TGTGCCAGCAGCTTAAGAGGGGGGACTGAAGCTTTCTTT	CASSLRGGTEAFF
TRBV5-4	.	.	TRBJ2-7	TGTGCCAGCAGCGTTCAGGGGAGCTCCTACGAGCAGTACTTC	CASSVQGSSYEQYF
TRBV19	.	.	TRBJ1-2	TGTGCCAGTAGTACCCCCGGAGGGACCCTGGGGGGCTACACCTTC	CASSTPGGTLGGYTF
TRBV10-2	.	.	TRBJ2-7	TGCGCCAGCAGGGAGGGAGGACGAACCTACGAGCAGTACTTC	CASREGGRTYEQYF
TRBV7-8	.	.	TRBJ2-7	TGTGCCAGCAGCTTAACATCATACGAGCAGTACTTC	CASSLTSYEQYF
TRBV5-1	.	TRBD2	TRBJ2-7	TGCGCCAGCAGCTGGGGGAGGGCCCCGCCGTCCTACGAGCAGTACTTC	CASSWGRAPPSYEQYF
TRBV18	.	TRBD1	TRBJ2-7	TGTGCCAGCTCACCACCGAGCCAGGGGGCGCTAAGCGAGCAGTACTTC	CASSPPSQGALSEQYF
TRBV7-8	.	.	TRBJ2-1	TGTGCCAGCAGCCCATATCTAGCTCCGGTCATCGATGAGCAGTTCTTC	CASSPYLAPVIDEQFF
TRBV28	.	TRBD1	TRBJ1-3	TGTGCCAGCAGTGCGGACAGGATTGGAAACACCATATATTTT	CASSADRIGNTIYF
TRBV6-5	.	TRBD2	TRBJ2-5	TGTGCCAGCAGGCGGGGGGGAAAGTACCAAGAGACCCAGTACTTC	CASRRGGKYQETQYF
TRBV7-8	once	TRBD2	TRBJ2-3	TGTGCCAGCAGCTTTACAGCGGGACTGCTCACAGATACGCAGTATTTT	CASSFTAGLLTDTQYF
TRBV28	.	.	TRBJ2-3	TGTGCCAGCAGTACCCTCAGCGATACGCAGTATTTT	CASSTLSDTQYF
TRBV7-8	.	.	TRBJ2-7	TGTGCCAGCACCCCTCAGCCTGGGACAAAGTACGAGCAGTACTTC	CASTPQPGTKYEQYF
TRBV27	.	.	TRBJ2-7	TGTGCCAGCAGTATGGGTCAGGGCGGCTACGAGCAGTACTTC	CASSMGQGGYEQYF
TRBV5-6	.	.	TRBJ1-3	TGTGCCAGCAGCTTCTATTGGGCCTCGGGAAACACCATATATTTT	CASSFYWASGNTIYF
TRBV9	.	TRBD2	TRBJ2-1	TGTGCCAGCAGCGCAACCGGGACTAGCGGGAGCCATGAGCAGTTCTTC	CASSATGTSGSHEQFF
TRBV6-5	.	TRBD1	TRBJ2-7	TGTGCCAGCAGGCAGACAGGGGTTTCCTACGAGCAGTACTTC	CASRQTGVSYEQYF
TRBV6-1	.	.	TRBJ1-1	TGTGCCGCGGGCGTGACAGGTGTGAACACTGAAGCTTTCTTT	CAAGVTGVNTEAFF
TRBV6-6	.	.	TRBJ1-4	TGTGCCAGCAGTTACCCCCCGGACAGCAGAGAAAAACTGTTTTTT	CASSYPPDSREKLFF
TRBV19	.	TRBD1	TRBJ2-2	TGTGCCAGTAGTATTGGGACAGAAGTTAACGGGGAGCTGTTTTTT	CASSIGTEVNGELFF
TRBV5-4	.	.	TRBJ1-1	TGTGCCAGCAGTCAGAACACTGAAGCTTTCTTT	CASSQNTEAFF
TRBV28	.	.	TRBJ1-2	TGTGCCAGCAACGTAGACCCCCAGCAACACACCTTC	CASNVDPQQHTF
TRBV30	.	TRBD2	TRBJ2-7	TGTGCCTGGAACGGTTTGGCGGGGGGGACCTACGAGCAGTACTTC	CAWNGLAGGTYEQYF
TRBV5-4	.	TRBD1	TRBJ2-7	TGTGCCAGCACCCGGGGACAGGGGAACACCTACGAGCAGTACTTC	CASTRGQGNTYEQYF
TRBV6-6	.	TRBD1	TRBJ2-2	TGTGCCAGCAGTTACTACAGGGGTCAAGGGGAGCTGTTTTTT	CASSYYRGQGELFF
TRBV7-2	.	TRBD1	TRBJ2-7	TGTGCCAGCAGCAAGGGACAGGGGGGCGAGCAGTACTTC	CASSKGQGGEQYF
TRBV4-1	.	.	TRBJ2-2	TGCGCCAGCAGCCAAATGGGGAACACCGGGGAGCTGTTTTTT	CASSQMGNTGELFF
TRBV5-1	.	TRBD1	TRBJ2-7	TGCGCCAGCAGCTTAAACTGGGACAGCTCCTACGAGCAGTACTTC	CASSLNWDSSYEQYF
TRBV5-6	.	.	TRBJ1-3	TGTGCCAGCAGCTCTACTCCCGGAAACTCTGGAAACACCATATATTTT	CASSSTPGNSGNTIYF
TRBV11-2	.	.	TRBJ2-5	TGTGCCAGCAGCTTCGGGGACCAAGAGACCCAGTACTTC	CASSFGDQETQYF
TRBV7-7	.	TRBD1	TRBJ2-1	TGTGCTAGCAGCTCGCCGGGACAGGGGACCAATGAGCAGTTCTTC	CASSSPGQGTNEQFF
TRBV28	.	TRBD1	TRBJ1-5	TGTGCCAGCAGTTTAAATACAGGGGGTCTGAATCAGCCCCAGCATTTT	CASSLNTGGLNQPQHF
TRBV30	.	.	TRBJ1-2	TGTGCCTGGCTTGGGACGGCCCGCTTCTATGGCTACACCTTC	CAWLGTARFYGYTF
TRBV6-4	.	.	TRBJ1-3	TGTGCCAGCAGCCGGACATCGCGCTCTGGAAACACCATATATTTT	CASSRTSRSGNTIYF
TRBV4-1	.	.	TRBJ1-3	TGCGCCAGCAGCCAAGAACCCGGACGTAGCGTTGGAAACACCATATATTTT	CASSQEPGRSVGNTIYF
TRBV25-1	once	.	TRBJ2-4	TGTGCCAGCATGGGGGTGAACATTCAGTACTTC	CASMGVNIQYF
TRBV7-2	.	.	TRBJ1-4	TGTGCCAGCAGCCCAGACAGGTGGAGCGAAAAACTGTTTTTT	CASSPDRWSEKLFF
TRBV28	.	.	TRBJ2-5	TGTGCCAGCAGTTCCCGGGTTTGGGGGGAGACCCAGTACTTC	CASSSRVWGETQYF